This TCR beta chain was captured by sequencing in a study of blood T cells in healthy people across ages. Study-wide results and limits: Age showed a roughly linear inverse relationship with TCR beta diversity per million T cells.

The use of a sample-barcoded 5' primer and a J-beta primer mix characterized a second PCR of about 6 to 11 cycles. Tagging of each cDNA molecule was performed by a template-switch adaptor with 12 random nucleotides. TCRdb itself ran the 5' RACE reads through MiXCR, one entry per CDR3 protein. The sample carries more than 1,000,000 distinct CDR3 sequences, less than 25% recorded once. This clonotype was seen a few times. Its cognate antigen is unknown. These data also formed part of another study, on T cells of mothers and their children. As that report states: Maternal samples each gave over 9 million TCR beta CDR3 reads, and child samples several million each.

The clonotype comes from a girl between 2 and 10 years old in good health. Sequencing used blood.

The CDR3 DNA follows: TGTGCCAGCAGCTTACGGGTACAAAACATTCAGTACTTC. Amino acid sequence: CASSLRVQNIQYF. The chain recombines TRBV7-8 with TRBJ2-4; D call uncertain. This CDR3 is built from 13 residues. V lost 2 bases and J 5 bases, leaving 7 bases between the germline ends. Germline lookup yields CDR1 SGHVS and CDR2 FQNEAQ. Full variable domain (missing parts from reference TRBV7-8 and TRBJ2-4): GAGVSQSPRYKVAKRGQDVALRCDPISGHVSLFWYQQALGQGPEFLTYFQNEAQLDKSGLPSDRFFAERPEGSVSTLKIQRTQQEDSAVYLCASSLRVQNIQYFGAGTRLSVL.